This T cell receptor beta chain appears in the sequencing data of a study of OX40 agonist ivuxolimab in advanced cancers. Whole-study context: Enrolled patients in dose escalation had cancers that were hepatocellular carcinoma, melanoma, renal cell or head and neck cancer.

TCRdb keeps only in-frame clones here, not all; method: immunoSEQ multiplex PCR. The top ten clones hold about 0.8% of a sample with nearly 85,000 clones, less than 85% of them seen once. Germline assignment: CDR1 SGHTA and CDR2 FQGTGA. V was pared by 5 bases and J by 7 bases, with 14 bases between. CDR3 length equals 13 residues. About this clone itself: The antigen is unknown.

At baseline, cycle 4 day 1, and cycle 7 day 1, blood was sampled. Whole-study results and caveats: On average, a greater number of expanded clones characterised CD8+ T cells relative to CD4+.

This sequence was found in an adult with an advanced solid tumor such as melanoma, head and neck, liver or kidney cancer. Sequencing used CD4+ or CD8+ T cells sorted from blood, obtained in a trial of the OX40 agonist ivuxolimab. The rearrangement joins TRBV7-3 to TRBJ1-1, with D perhaps matching TRBD1 (6 bases). CDR3 in DNA: TGTGCCAGCAGCCCGTCGGGACAACTTGAAGCTTTCTTT. This gives the protein CASSPSGQLEAFF. Full variable domain (remainder filled in from reference TRBV7-3 and TRBJ1-1): GAGVSQTPSNKVTEKGKYVELRCDPISGHTALYWYRQSLGQGPEFLIYFQGTGAADDSGLPNDRFFAVRPEGSVSTLKIQRTERGDSAVYLCASSPSGQLEAFFGQGTRLTVV.